Presented here are 23 T cell receptor beta chains from one specimen sequenced in a study of T and B cells in COVID-19 patients. From blood, about 240-500 ng of genomic DNA served as TRB template. BIOMED2 TRB-A/B primer pools were used in multiplex TRB PCR. TCRdb re-analysed the multiplex PCR reads in MiXCR, keeping a single row per CDR3 protein. The top ten clones hold 5.5% of a sample with under 10,000 distinct CDR3 sequences, around 30% of them seen once. Input material: blood. The source of these receptors is a human donor who had recovered from COVID-19.

In regard to this clonotype: A much larger clone differs by one base, so this may be a read error. This chain joins TRBV5-6 and TRBJ2-1, with D perhaps TRBD1 or TRBD2 (5 bases each). The V end lost 0 bases, the J end lost 4 bases, and 11 bases lay between the germline ends. In germline, CDR1 is SGHDT, CDR2 YYEEEE. This CDR3 comprises 15 residues. The CDR3: CASSLVSGRYNEQFF. The CDR3 DNA sequence: TGTGCCAGCAGCTTGGTCTCGGGACGGTACAATGAGCAGTTCTTC.

This clonotype has just one count. The junction does not match germline at one end; this may be a read error. The chain couples TRBV5-1 to TRBJ2-1, with unresolved D. The CDR3 loop spans 11 amino acids. Germline V CDR1 and CDR2: SGHRS, YFSETQ. The CDR3 is CTSSFSDEQFF. The CDR3 DNA is TGCACCAGCAGCTTCTCGGATGAGCAGTTCTTC.

This chain uses TRBV27 with TRBJ1-3, with a possible D match to TRBD1 (5 bases). Between the trimmed V and J ends, which lost 2 bases and 4 bases, there was a span of 6 bases. This CDR3 is 13 amino acids long. From germline, CDR1 is MNHEY and CDR2 SMNVEV (reference sequence). The CDR3 protein is CASSLQGGNTIYF. CDR3 DNA sequence: TGTGCCAGCAGTTTACAGGGCGGAAACACCATATATTTT.

In its sample, this clonotype ranks as medium-sized. Here the CDR3 reads CATAGQGTGELFF. DNA for the CDR3: TGTGCCACTGCGGGACAGGGAACCGGGGAGCTGTTTTTT. The genes are TRBV19 and TRBJ2-2; 9 positions agree with TRBD1. The germline V gene has CDR1 LNHDA and CDR2 SQIVND (reference sequence). The CDR3 runs to 13 residues. Unmatched junction bases numbered 5, after V lost 10 bases and J lost 5 bases.

This clonotype was counted a few times. The DNA for the CDR3 is TGTGCCAGCAGCGGGTGGGTCGAGTACGGAAAACTGTTTTTT. Translating gives CASSGWVEYGKLFF. The V and J genes are TRBV5-6 and TRBJ1-4; D ambiguous. Trimming took 4 bases from V and 10 from J, leaving 17 bases between them. Germline CDR1 SGHDT, CDR2 YYEEEE. This CDR3 spans 14 amino acids. Full variable domain (missing parts from reference TRBV5-6 and TRBJ1-4): DAGVTQSPTHLIKTRGQQVTLRCSPKSGHDTVSWYQQALGQGPQFIFQYYEEEERQRGNFPDRFSGHQFPNYSSELNVNALLLGDSALYLCASSGWVEYGKLFFGSGTQLSVL.

By proportion, this clonotype is medium-sized. DNA for the CDR3: TGTGCCAGCAGTTACTCGGGCGGGGTGAACCTGACCGGGGAGCTGTTTTTT. Its protein is CASSYSGGVNLTGELFF. The chain carries TRBV6-5 and TRBJ2-2; D is perhaps TRBD2 (6 bases). With 0 bases removed from V and 5 bases from J, the gap between germline ends came to 16 bases. Per the germline V gene, CDR1 is MNHEY and CDR2 is SVGAGI. There are 17 residues in the CDR3.

This clonotype ranks as medium-sized (0.01 to 0.1%). The DNA for the CDR3 is TGTGCCACCGACAGGGCTCGAAACACTGAAGCTTTCTTT. Translating it yields CATDRARNTEAFF. The rearrangement links TRBV6-1 to TRBJ1-1; 7 nucleotides match TRBD1. Germline V gives CDR1 MNHNS, CDR2 SASEGT. With 10 bases clipped from V and 2 bases from J, the junction kept 7 bases outside the gene matches. CDR3 length: 13 residues.

The rearrangement uses TRBV19 and TRBJ2-7; the D gene could be TRBD1 or TRBD2 (5 bases each). Looked up from germline, CDR1 is LNHDA and CDR2 is SQIVND (reference sequence). The V end lost 6 bases, the J end lost 5 bases, and 20 bases lay between the germline ends. This CDR3 has 15 residues. The CDR3 nucleotides read TGTGCCAGTAGACTCCCCGGGACGCCCCCCGACGAGCAGTACTTC. It yields the protein CASRLPGTPPDEQYF.

The sample holds many counts of this clonotype. The V call is TRBV18, the J call TRBJ1-2; D is ambiguous. V gave up 5 bases and J gave up 2 bases, with 9 bases separating them. The CDR3 covers 13 residues. Looked up from germline, CDR1 is KGHSH and CDR2 is LQKENI. CDR3 region: CASSTDGNYGYTF. The CDR3, as DNA: TGTGCCAGCTCAACGGACGGGAACTATGGCTACACCTTC.

This clonotype showed up just a few times. CDR3 sequence reads: CASSLGDREDEQYF. CDR3 bases: TGCGCCAGCAGCTTGGGGGACAGGGAAGACGAGCAGTACTTC. The chain couples TRBV5-1 to TRBJ2-7; 9 bases line up with TRBD1. Germline V lookup: CDR1 SGHRS, CDR2 YFSETQ. The CDR3 is 14 residues long. Losses at the gene ends were 0 bases for V and 5 bases for J; bases not matched to a gene: 3.

In this sample, this clonotype is medium-sized. The chain links TRBV29-1 to TRBJ1-1; TRBD1 matches at 11 bases. Per germline, CDR1 SQVTM and CDR2 ANQGSEA. With 7 bases clipped from V and 4 bases from J, the junction kept 8 bases outside the gene matches. This CDR3 has 14 residues. The CDR3, as DNA: TGCAGCGCCAACTCCGGGACAGGGGGCACTGAAGCTTTCTTT. Its protein is CSANSGTGGTEAFF. Full variable domain (outside the CDR3, taken from reference TRBV29-1 and TRBJ1-1): SAVISQKPSRDICQRGTSLTIQCQVDSQVTMMFWYRQQPGQSLTLIATANQGSEATYESGFVIDKFPISRPNLTFSTLTVSNMSPEDSSIYLCSANSGTGGTEAFFGQGTRLTVV.

About this clonotype itself: A much more abundant neighbour one base away suggests this may be a read error. The chain employs TRBV6-5 and TRBJ2-3, with D unresolved. Germline V CDR1 and CDR2: MNHEY, SVGAGI. This CDR3 has 13 amino acids. The V gene lost 6 bases and the J gene lost 1 base, with 8 bases spanning the gap. The CDR3 nucleotides are TGTGCCAGCAGCCGAGACGGCACAGATACGCAGTATTTT. It specifies CASSRDGTDTQYF.

In its sample, this clonotype is medium-sized. The chain employs TRBV29-1 and TRBJ2-1, with a tentative D call TRBD2 (7 bases). The germline V gene encodes CDR1 SQVTM and CDR2 ANQGSEA. The CDR3 is 14 amino acids. Trimming took 7 bases from V and 1 from J, leaving 14 bases between them. CDR3 nucleotides: TGCAGCGCTAGGGGGGGGGGGTCCTACAATGAGCAGTTCTTC. Translation gives CSARGGGSYNEQFF.

V gene TRBV6-1 combines with J gene TRBJ1-2, with D uncertain. V dropped 1 base and J dropped 8 bases, with 17 bases sitting between them. This CDR3 contains 15 residues. From germline, CDR1 is MNHNS and CDR2 SASEGT. The CDR3 loop reads CASSEDKSPERGYTF. The CDR3 DNA reads as TGTGCCAGCAGTGAAGATAAAAGTCCCGAGAGGGGCTACACCTTC.

The table lists this clonotype with a few counts. The chain has TRBV6-1 and TRBJ2-1; D may be TRBD1 (6 bases). CDR1 and CDR2 (germline): MNHNS, SASEGT. V dropped 1 base and J dropped 2 bases, with 12 bases sitting between them. The CDR3 runs 16 residues. CDR3 nucleotide sequence: TGTGCCAGCAGTGAAGTGAACAGGGCTCCCTACAATGAGCAGTTCTTC. Amino acid sequence: CASSEVNRAPYNEQFF.

This clonotype occurred a few times. A much larger clone lies a single base off, so this may be a read error. The CDR3 bases are TGTGCCAGCAGCCTTACTGGACAGCAGGCCGGGGAGCTGTTTTTT. It is translated as CASSLTGQQAGELFF. J is TRBJ2-2 and V is TRBV12-3 or TRBV12-4, with D perhaps TRBD1 (6 bases). V lost 6 bases, J lost 6 bases, and 17 bases lay in between. The CDR3 consists of 15 residues.

Of note for this clonotype: A much larger clone is a single base away; this may be a read error. The chain recombines TRBV5-4 with TRBJ2-1, with TRBD1 identical over 9 bases. Germline V gene sequence: CDR1 SGHNT, CDR2 YYREEE (reference sequence). The trim removed 5 bases at V and 4 bases at J, leaving 7 bases unmatched. The CDR3 extends over 15 amino acids. The CDR3 sequence is CASRGGTGSYNEQFF. The DNA for the CDR3 is TGTGCCAGCAGGGGCGGGACAGGGTCATACAATGAGCAGTTCTTC.

This clonotype showed up just a few times. The chain recombines TRBV4-3 with TRBJ2-3; 9 bases agree with TRBD2. This CDR3 has 16 residues. V lost 3 bases to trimming and J lost 4 bases; unmatched junction nucleotides: 8. Germline V gives CDR1 LGHNA, CDR2 YSLEER. CDR3 protein: CASSQGASGGSDTQYF. The CDR3, as DNA: TGCGCCAGCAGCCAGGGGGCCAGCGGGGGGTCAGATACGCAGTATTTT.

The chain carries TRBV7-2 and TRBJ2-2; TRBD1 is a possible D gene (5 bases). The germline gives CDR1 SGHTA, CDR2 FQGNSA. CDR3 length: 13 amino acids. With 9 bases removed from V and 6 bases from J, the gap between germline ends came to 14 bases. DNA for the CDR3: TGTGCCAGAAGCAAGACAGTGGCCGGGGAGCTGTTTTTT. Protein sequence: CARSKTVAGELFF.

This rearrangement joins TRBV6-5 to TRBJ1-1; the D gene is possibly TRBD1 (5 bases). The germline V and J ends were trimmed by 5 bases and 3 bases, with 19 bases remaining between them. CDR1 and CDR2 from the germline V gene are MNHEY and SVGAGI. The CDR3 length is 16 residues. The DNA of the CDR3 is TGTGCCAGCAGTGAAGCGGTGGGGAGAGGGGACACTGAAGCTTTCTTT. It specifies CASSEAVGRGDTEAFF.

This chain's CDR3 is CSATTGTSRNNEQFF. CDR3 DNA sequence: TGCAGTGCAACGACCGGGACTAGTCGAAACAATGAGCAGTTCTTC. The V gene is TRBV20-1, the J gene TRBJ2-1; 8 nucleotides match TRBD2. There are 15 residues in the CDR3. J lost 5 bases, V lost 6 bases, and 12 bases had no gene match. Germline V gene data show CDR1 as DFQATT and CDR2 as SNEGSKA (reference sequence).

For this clonotype: A single base separates this from a much larger clone, so it may be a read error. V usage is TRBV5-5 and J usage is TRBJ1-2, with a weak D call TRBD1 (6 bases). Per germline, CDR1 SGHKS and CDR2 YYEKEE (reference sequence). This CDR3 has 15 residues. In DNA, the CDR3 is TGTGCCAGCAGACCTACGGAGGGGGTCGGTTATGGCTTCACCTTC. Amino acids: CASRPTEGVGYGFTF.

This rearrangement joins TRBV28 to TRBJ1-5; maybe TRBD1 (6 bases). This CDR3 is 14 amino acids long. Trimming pared 3 bases from V and 5 bases from J, leaving 11 bases between. From germline, CDR1 is MDHEN and CDR2 SYDVKM. The CDR3 bases are TGTGCCAGCAGTTTCAAGGACAGCCATCAGCCCCAGCATTTT. Protein sequence: CASSFKDSHQPQHF.